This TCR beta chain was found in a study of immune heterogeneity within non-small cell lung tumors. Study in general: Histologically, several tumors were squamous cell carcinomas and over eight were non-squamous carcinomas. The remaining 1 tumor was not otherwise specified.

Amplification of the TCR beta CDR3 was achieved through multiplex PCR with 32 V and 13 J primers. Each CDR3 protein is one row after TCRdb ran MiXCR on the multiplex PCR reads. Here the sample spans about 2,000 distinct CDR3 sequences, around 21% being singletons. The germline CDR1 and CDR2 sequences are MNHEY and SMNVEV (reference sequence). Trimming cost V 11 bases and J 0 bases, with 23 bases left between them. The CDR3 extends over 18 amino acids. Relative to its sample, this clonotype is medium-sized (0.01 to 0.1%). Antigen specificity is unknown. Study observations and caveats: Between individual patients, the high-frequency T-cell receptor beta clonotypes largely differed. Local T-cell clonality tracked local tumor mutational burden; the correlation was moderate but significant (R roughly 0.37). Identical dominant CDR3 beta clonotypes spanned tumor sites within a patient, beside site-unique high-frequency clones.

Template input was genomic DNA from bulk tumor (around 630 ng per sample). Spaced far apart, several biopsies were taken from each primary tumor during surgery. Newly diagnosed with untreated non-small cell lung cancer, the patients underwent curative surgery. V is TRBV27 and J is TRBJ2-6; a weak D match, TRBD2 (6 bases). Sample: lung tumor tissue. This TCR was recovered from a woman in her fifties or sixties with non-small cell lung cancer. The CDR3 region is CAAMGGTATGSGANVLTF. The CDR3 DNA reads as TGTGCCGCAATGGGGGGTACCGCGACGGGCTCTGGGGCCAACGTCCTGACTTTC.